This T cell receptor (beta chain) emerged from a study of high-grade serous ovarian cancer treatment subgroups. Study summary: On average, 14,192 reads and 7,494 unique TCR beta rearrangements were obtained per sample. General study findings and limits: Bulk tumor TCR sequencing gave no spatial information. Tumors within one patient showed repertoire similarity of roughly 0.1 to 0.8.

The CDR3 runs 17 residues. The germline V gene has CDR1 SGHTA and CDR2 FQGTGA. The V segment lost 4 bases and the J segment 5 bases; nucleotides outside the gene matches: 7. Note on this clone: Antigen specificity is unknown.

Tumor samples were taken before definitive surgery or chemotherapy. Only in-frame clones appear in the TCRdb table, and some are missing; sequencing was by immunoSEQ multiplex PCR. The sample includes approximately 5,000 clones, about three quarters of them seen just once. The sequencing sample was made of tumor tissue. The sequence was collected from a human donor with high-grade serous ovarian cancer. The chain uses TRBV7-3 and TRBJ2-3, with TRBD2 identical over 15 bases. Written as DNA, the CDR3 is TGTGCCAGCAGCTCCGGGACTAGCGGGGGGCCCGAAGATACGCAGTATTTT. It yields the protein CASSSGTSGGPEDTQYF. The whole variable domain, filled in from reference TRBV7-3 and TRBJ2-3, reads GAGVSQTPSNKVTEKGKYVELRCDPISGHTALYWYRQSLGQGPEFLIYFQGTGAADDSGLPNDRFFAVRPEGSVSTLKIQRTERGDSAVYLCASSSGTSGGPEDTQYFGPGTRLTVL.